Sequencing of this TCR beta chain was carried out in a study of shared clonotypes between healthy human individuals. The study's findings and limits: Sharing across four donors was seen in 4% to 6.5% of naive CD4 clonotypes. The authors expected sequencing depth to affect clonotype sharing among donors.

Clones were read by immunoSEQ multiplex PCR, and TCRdb kept only the in-frame ones, dropping some. Of millions of clones in the sample, over 90% were seen once. Splitting the CD4+ cells yielded a CD45RA+ naive subset and a CD45RA-negative memory subset. A note on this clone: Its antigen is not known.

The sample taken for sequencing was naive CD4+ T cells from PBMCs. Regarding subset: CD45RA+ positively selected. The receptor's source is a man between 18 and 35 years old in good health. Some clones in this sample may be carry-over from other donors' samples.

The CDR3 DNA reads TGTGCCAGCAGATCCGGACAGTCCTACGAGCAGTACTTC. This encodes CASRSGQSYEQYF. The gene calls are TRBV5-4 and TRBJ2-7, with D possibly matching TRBD1 (6 bases). CDR3 size: 13 residues. CDR1 and CDR2 (germline): SGHNT, YYREEE (reference sequence). V lost 5 bases, J lost 1 base, and 10 bases lay in between.